These T cell receptor beta chains were read from a single sample in a study of cytomegalovirus exposure and HLA in healthy donors. Using immunoSEQ multiplex PCR, the repertoire was profiled, and TCRdb retains in-frame clones only, with some absent. The sample includes about 160,000 clones, about 80% seen only once; the top ten take approximately 1.3%. The specimen was PBMCs. The receptors originated from a man aged 25-45 years in good health and CMV-seronegative. The CDR3 runs from the conserved cysteine through the conserved F or W. D genes are given only for firm matches. Not all rows give a size; the values are once, few, many and, for expanded clones, a class.

J,size,D,V,CDR3,DNA
TRBJ2-4,few,TRBD1,TRBV29-1,CSVFWQGANIQYF,TGCAGCGTTTTCTGGCAGGGGGCGAACATTCAGTACTTC
TRBJ2-1,once,NA,TRBV20-1,CSASQGAVQFF,TGCAGTGCTAGTCAGGGCGCGGTCCAGTTCTTC
TRBJ1-2,NA,NA,TRBV19,CASSIEGTNYGYTF,TGTGCCAGTAGTATCGAGGGAACTAACTATGGCTACACCTTC
TRBJ1-4,NA,TRBD1,TRBV19,CASRKSGTDLEKLFF,TGTGCCAGTAGGAAGTCCGGGACAGACTTAGAAAAACTGTTTTTT
TRBJ2-1,NA,NA,TRBV25-1,CASSLNEQFF,TGTGCCAGCAGTCTAAATGAGCAGTTCTTC
TRBJ2-5,NA,TRBD2,TRBV2,CASSESRGVAETQYF,TGTGCCAGCAGTGAGTCGCGGGGGGTAGCAGAGACCCAGTACTTC
TRBJ2-7,NA,NA,TRBV27,CASSFLEEQYF,TGTGCCAGCAGTTTCTTGGAGGAGCAGTACTTC
TRBJ2-3,once,TRBD2,TRBV4-3,CASSQDARGSTDTQYF,TGCGCCAGCAGCCAAGATGCGCGGGGGAGCACAGATACGCAGTATTTT
TRBJ1-2,NA,TRBD1,TRBV5-6,CASSWGTVPNYGYTF,TGTGCCAGCAGCTGGGGGACAGTACCTAACTATGGCTACACCTTC
TRBJ1-1,few,NA,TRBV28,CASSLPQNTEAFF,TGTGCCAGCAGTCTGCCACAGAACACTGAAGCTTTCTTT